This T cell receptor (beta chain) was recorded in a study of shared clonotypes between healthy human individuals. Study findings and constraints: It was the few donors that limited the genetic and exposure-history diversity represented.

Donors, healthy HIV-negative adults, lacked recent acute infections or vaccinations. Across several immunoSEQ plates, the genomic DNA of each subset was split evenly. Profiled with immunoSEQ multiplex PCR; TCRdb holds only in-frame clones, not every one. This table holds fewer than 650,000 clones, around 76% found once. Germline V gene data show CDR1 as MDHEN and CDR2 as SYDVKM. This CDR3 is built from 13 residues. The V and J ends lost 9 bases and 7 bases respectively, with 15 bases between them. This clone has just one count. The antigen is unknown. The specimen was PBMCs. The chain links TRBV28 to TRBJ2-2; unclear D gene. This clonotype was sampled from a woman between 40 and 55 years old in good health. Some clones in this sample may be carry-over from other donors' samples. CDR3 nucleotide sequence: TGTGCCAGTAGCCAAGGGAAGGGCGGGGAGCTGTTTTTT. This encodes CASSQGKGGELFF.